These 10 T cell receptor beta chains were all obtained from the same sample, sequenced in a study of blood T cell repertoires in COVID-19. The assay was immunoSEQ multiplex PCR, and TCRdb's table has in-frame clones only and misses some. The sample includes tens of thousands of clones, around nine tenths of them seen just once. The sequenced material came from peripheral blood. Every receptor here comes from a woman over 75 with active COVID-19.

The CDR3 nucleotides are TGCGCCAGCAGCCAAGAACCCGCGGGAGGGAGCACAGATACGCAGTATTTT. It is translated as CASSQEPAGGSTDTQYF. This chain links TRBV4-1 with TRBJ2-3; TRBD2 matches 9 bases. The V gene end was trimmed by 0 bases and the J gene end by 0 bases; junction bases not matched to a gene: 4. The CDR3 runs 17 residues. Germline CDR1 and CDR2: MGHRA and YSYEKL.

The CDR3 DNA reads as TGCAGTGCTAGTAAGGGGACAGCCAAATATCAGCCCCAGCATTTT. It is translated as CSASKGTAKYQPQHF. This chain connects TRBV20-1 to TRBJ1-5, with 7 positions matching TRBD1. With 3 bases clipped from V and 5 bases from J, the junction kept 10 bases outside the gene matches. The germline V gene has CDR1 DFQATT and CDR2 SNEGSKA (reference sequence). This CDR3 is built from 15 residues.

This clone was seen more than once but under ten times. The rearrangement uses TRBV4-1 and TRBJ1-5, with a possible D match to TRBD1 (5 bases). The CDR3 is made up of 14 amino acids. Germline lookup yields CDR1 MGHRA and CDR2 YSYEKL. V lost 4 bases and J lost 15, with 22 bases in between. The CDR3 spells CASSRGHPSTLPHF. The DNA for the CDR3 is TGCGCCAGCAGCCGCGGACATCCTTCTACCCTCCCGCATTTT.

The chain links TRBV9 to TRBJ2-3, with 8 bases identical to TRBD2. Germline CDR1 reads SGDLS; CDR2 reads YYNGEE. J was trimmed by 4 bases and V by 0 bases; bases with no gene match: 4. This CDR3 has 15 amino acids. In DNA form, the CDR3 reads TGTGCCAGCAGCGTAGACGGGAGGGTATCAGATACGCAGTATTTT. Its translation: CASSVDGRVSDTQYF.

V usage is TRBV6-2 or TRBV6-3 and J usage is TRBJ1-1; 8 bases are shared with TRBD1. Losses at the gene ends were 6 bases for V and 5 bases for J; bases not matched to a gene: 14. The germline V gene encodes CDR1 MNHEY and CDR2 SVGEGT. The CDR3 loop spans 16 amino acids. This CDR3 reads CASRPHLDRGWTEAFF. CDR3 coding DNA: TGTGCCAGCAGGCCTCACCTTGACAGGGGATGGACTGAAGCTTTCTTT.

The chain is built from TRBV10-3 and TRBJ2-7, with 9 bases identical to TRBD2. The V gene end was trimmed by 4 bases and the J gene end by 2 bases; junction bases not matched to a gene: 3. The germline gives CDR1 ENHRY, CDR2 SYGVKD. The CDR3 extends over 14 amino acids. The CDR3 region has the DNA TGTGCCATCAGTGGGCGGGAGGGCCCCTACGAGCAGTACTTC. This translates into CAISGREGPYEQYF.

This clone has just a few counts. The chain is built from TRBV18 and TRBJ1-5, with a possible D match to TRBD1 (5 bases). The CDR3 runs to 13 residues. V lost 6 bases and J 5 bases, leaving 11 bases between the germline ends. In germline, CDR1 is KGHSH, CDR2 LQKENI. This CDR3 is CASSQGEDQPQHF. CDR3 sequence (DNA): TGTGCCAGCTCGCAAGGGGAGGATCAGCCCCAGCATTTT.

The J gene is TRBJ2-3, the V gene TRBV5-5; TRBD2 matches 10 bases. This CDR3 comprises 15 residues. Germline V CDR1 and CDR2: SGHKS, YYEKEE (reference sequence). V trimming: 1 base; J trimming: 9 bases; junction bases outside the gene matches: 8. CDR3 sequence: CASSLPLAGVETQYF. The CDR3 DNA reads TGTGCCAGCAGCTTGCCGCTAGCGGGAGTGGAGACGCAGTATTTT.

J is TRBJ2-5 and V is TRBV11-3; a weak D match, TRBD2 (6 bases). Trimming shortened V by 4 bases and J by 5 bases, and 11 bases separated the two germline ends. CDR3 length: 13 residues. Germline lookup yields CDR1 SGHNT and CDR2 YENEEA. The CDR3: CASSSPGVETQYF. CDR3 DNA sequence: TGTGCCAGCAGCTCGCCGGGAGTGGAGACCCAGTACTTC.

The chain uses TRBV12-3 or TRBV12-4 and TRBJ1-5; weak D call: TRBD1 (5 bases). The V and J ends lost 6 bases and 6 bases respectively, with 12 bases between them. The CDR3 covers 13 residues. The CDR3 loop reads CASSLQGGQPQHF. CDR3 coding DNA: TGTGCCAGCAGCCTGCAGGGCGGTCAGCCCCAGCATTTT.